The 14 T cell receptor beta chains below were found in one sample sequenced in a study of T cell repertoires in cytomegalovirus infection. MiXCR, run by TCRdb on the reads, gives a single entry per CDR3 protein. The sample lists about 490,000 distinct CDR3 sequences, about a quarter occurring once. The sequenced sample was PBMCs. The receptor source for this set is a human donor in good health (CMV status not recorded). Some clones in this sample may be carry-over from other donors' samples.

This clonotype showed up many times. At one end, the junction sequence differs from germline, possibly due to a read error. V gene TRBV6-1 combines with J gene TRBJ2-1; tentative D call: TRBD2 (6 bases). The CDR3 consists of 11 residues. Germline V gene data show CDR1 as MNHNS and CDR2 as SASEGT. The CDR3: CASSERDLGLF. The DNA for the CDR3 is TGTGCCAGCAGTGAACGGGACTTAGGCCTCTTC.

The rearrangement joins TRBV6-8 to TRBJ2-1; 8 nucleotides match TRBD2. The germline gives CDR1 MNHGY, CDR2 SAAAGT. This CDR3 region has 16 residues. V lost 7 bases and J lost 3; bases outside the gene matches: 11. CDR3 DNA sequence: TGTGCCAGCAACTCTAGGTTGGCGGGAGGCTACAATGAGCAGTTCTTC. This sequence encodes CASNSRLAGGYNEQFF.

This clonotype was found many times. The chain recombines TRBV7-2 with TRBJ2-1; D is unresolved. V lost 1 base and J lost 3, with 7 bases in between. This CDR3 has 14 residues. Per germline, CDR1 SGHTA and CDR2 FQGNSA. The chain's CDR3 is CASSLGEVYNEQFF. In DNA, the CDR3 is TGTGCCAGCAGCTTAGGCGAAGTCTACAATGAGCAGTTCTTC.

The rearrangement joins TRBV28 to TRBJ2-7; TRBD1 aligns across 9 bases. The trim removed 2 bases at V and 3 bases at J, leaving 5 bases unmatched. Looked up from germline, CDR1 is MDHEN and CDR2 is SYDVKM. CDR3 length equals 15 residues. The CDR3 nucleotides read TGTGCCAGCAGTTTAGGGGGACAGGGCTTCTACGAGCAGTACTTC. Its translation: CASSLGGQGFYEQYF.

The V and J genes are TRBV24-1 and TRBJ2-2; maybe TRBD2 (6 bases). Trimming took 4 bases from V and 4 from J, leaving 18 bases between them. CDR1 is KGHDR and CDR2 is SFDVKD in the germline V gene. The length of the CDR3 is 17 residues. The CDR3 nucleotides read TGTGCCACCAGTGAGCTAACTAGCCGGAGCACCACCGGGGAGCTGTTTTTT. Protein: CATSELTSRSTTGELFF.

This clonotype was counted between two and nine times. The chain employs TRBV4-1 and TRBJ2-1; the match to TRBD2 covers 14 bases. The V gene's germline CDR1 is MGHRA and CDR2 YSYEKL. J lost 2 bases, V lost 4 bases, and 10 bases had no gene match. This CDR3 has 19 amino acids. CDR3 coding DNA: TGCGCCAGCAGCCCCCAGGGGACTAGCGGGAGCCCAGCCTACAATGAGCAGTTCTTC. It translates to CASSPQGTSGSPAYNEQFF.

This clonotype was counted once. The V and J genes are TRBV11-2 and TRBJ2-1; D is ambiguous. Between the trimmed V and J ends, which lost 0 bases and 6 bases, there was a span of 12 bases. Germline V lookup: CDR1 SGHAT, CDR2 FQNNGV. The CDR3 loop spans 15 amino acids. This CDR3 reads CASSLDPARTNEQFF. Here the CDR3 DNA reads TGTGCCAGCAGCTTAGATCCGGCTAGGACCAATGAGCAGTTCTTC.

The chain carries TRBV6-2 or TRBV6-3 and TRBJ2-7, with a tentative D call TRBD2 (6 bases). The CDR3 is made up of 16 amino acids. The germline V gene has CDR1 MNHEY and CDR2 SVGEGT. V dropped 6 bases and J dropped 1 base, with 19 bases sitting between them. Here the CDR3 reads CASRGLTPDLSYEQYF. The CDR3 nucleotides are TGTGCCAGCAGGGGACTTACCCCAGACCTTTCCTACGAGCAGTACTTC.

The chain recombines TRBV27 with TRBJ2-6; tentative D call: TRBD1 (5 bases). V gave up 8 bases and J gave up 2 bases, with 22 bases separating them. The CDR3 extends over 18 amino acids. Germline loops: CDR1 MNHEY, CDR2 SMNVEV (reference sequence). CDR3: CASRTGPSRRTGANVLTF. The CDR3 DNA is TGTGCCAGCCGAACAGGCCCATCACGGAGAACTGGGGCCAACGTCCTGACTTTC.

V is TRBV29-1 and J is TRBJ2-1; the match to TRBD2 covers 8 bases. The CDR3 has 15 amino acids. The V segment lost 1 base and the J segment 8 bases; nucleotides outside the gene matches: 10. Germline V lookup: CDR1 SQVTM, CDR2 ANQGSEA. The CDR3 spells CSVEGGAGELDEQFF. DNA of the CDR3: TGCAGCGTTGAAGGGGGAGCGGGAGAGTTGGATGAGCAGTTCTTC.

The rearrangement joins TRBV12-3 or TRBV12-4 to TRBJ1-1, with 8 nucleotides matching TRBD1. The CDR3 consists of 15 residues. V lost 2 bases and J lost 5; bases outside the gene matches: 7. Written as DNA, the CDR3 is TGTGCCAGCAGTTTAAGGACAGGGAGCTTGACTGAAGCTTTCTTT. Translated: CASSLRTGSLTEAFF.

V and J are TRBV2 and TRBJ1-5; D unresolved. The CDR3 extends over 16 amino acids. Looked up from germline, CDR1 is SNHLY and CDR2 is FYNNEI. Trimming cost V 5 bases and J 0 bases, with 14 bases left between them. CDR3 protein: CASSNLEEFSNQPQHF. For the CDR3, the DNA is TGTGCCAGCAGTAACCTGGAAGAGTTTAGCAATCAGCCCCAGCATTTT.

The chain joins TRBV10-3 to TRBJ2-1; 12 bases are a match to TRBD2. The CDR3 length is 14 residues. The junction had 5 bases not matched to a gene; V was cut back by 8 bases and J by 6 bases. The germline V gene encodes CDR1 ENHRY and CDR2 SYGVKD. The CDR3 DNA reads as TGTGCCATCTTAGGGACTAGCGGGTCCAATGAGCAGTTCTTC. Protein: CAILGTSGSNEQFF.

J is TRBJ1-3 and V is TRBV5-1; D might be TRBD1 (5 bases). The CDR3 has 14 amino acids. V lost 4 bases and J 7 bases, leaving 15 bases between the germline ends. The germline CDR1 and CDR2 sequences are SGHRS and YFSETQ. CDR3 sequence (DNA): TGCGCCAGCAGCCTCCGGGACCCCATCAACACCATATATTTT. This codes for CASSLRDPINTIYF.